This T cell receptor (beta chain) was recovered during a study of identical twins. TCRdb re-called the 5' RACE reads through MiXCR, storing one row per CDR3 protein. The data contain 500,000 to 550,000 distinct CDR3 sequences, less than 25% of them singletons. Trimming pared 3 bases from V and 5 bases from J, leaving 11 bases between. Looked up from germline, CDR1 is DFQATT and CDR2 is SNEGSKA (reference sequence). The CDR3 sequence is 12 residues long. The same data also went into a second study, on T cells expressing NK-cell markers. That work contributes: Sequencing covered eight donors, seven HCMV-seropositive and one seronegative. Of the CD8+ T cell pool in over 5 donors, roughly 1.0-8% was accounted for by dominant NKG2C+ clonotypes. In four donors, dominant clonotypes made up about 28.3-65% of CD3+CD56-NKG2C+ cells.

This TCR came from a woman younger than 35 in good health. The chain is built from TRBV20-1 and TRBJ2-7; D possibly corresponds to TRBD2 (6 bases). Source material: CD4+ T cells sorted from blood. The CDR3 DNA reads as TGCAGTGCTAGCGGGAGTATCGACGAGCAGTACTTC. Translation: CSASGSIDEQYF.